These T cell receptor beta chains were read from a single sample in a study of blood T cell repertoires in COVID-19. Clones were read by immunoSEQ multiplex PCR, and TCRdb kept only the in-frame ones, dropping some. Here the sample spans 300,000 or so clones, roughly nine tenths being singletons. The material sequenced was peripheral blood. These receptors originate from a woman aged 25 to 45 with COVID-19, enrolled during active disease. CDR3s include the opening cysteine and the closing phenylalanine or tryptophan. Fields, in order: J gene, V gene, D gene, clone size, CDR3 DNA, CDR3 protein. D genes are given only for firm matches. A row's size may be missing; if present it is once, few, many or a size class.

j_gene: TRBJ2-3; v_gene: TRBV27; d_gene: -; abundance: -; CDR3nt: TGTGCCAGCAGAAACGCAGGCACAGATACGCAGTATTTT; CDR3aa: CASRNAGTDTQYF
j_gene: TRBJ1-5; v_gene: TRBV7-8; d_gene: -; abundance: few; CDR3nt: TGTGCCAGCAGCCCCGACTTTAGCAATCAGCCCCAGCATTTT; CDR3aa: CASSPDFSNQPQHF
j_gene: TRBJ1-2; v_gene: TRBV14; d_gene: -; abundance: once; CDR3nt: TGTGCCAGCAGCACACAGGTCCTATATGGCTACACCTTC; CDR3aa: CASSTQVLYGYTF
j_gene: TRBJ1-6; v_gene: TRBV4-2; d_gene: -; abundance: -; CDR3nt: TGTGCCAGCAGCCAAGAACCCCAGGGTAGTGATTCACCCCTCCACTTT; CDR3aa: CASSQEPQGSDSPLHF
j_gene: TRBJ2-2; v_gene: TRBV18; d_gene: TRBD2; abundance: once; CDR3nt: TGTGCCAGCTCCCCGGGACTAGCGGACGCGAACACCGGGGAGCTGTTTTTT; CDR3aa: CASSPGLADANTGELFF
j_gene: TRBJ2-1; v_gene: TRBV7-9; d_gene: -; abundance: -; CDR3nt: TGTGCCAGCAGCCTGGGCGGAGCGGTCAATGAGCAGTTCTTC; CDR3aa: CASSLGGAVNEQFF
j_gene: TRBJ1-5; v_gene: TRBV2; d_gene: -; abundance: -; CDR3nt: TGTGCCAGCAGTGATTGGAACAGTAATCAGCCCCAGCATTTT; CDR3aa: CASSDWNSNQPQHF
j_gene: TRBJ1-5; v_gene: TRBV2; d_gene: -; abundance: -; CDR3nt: TGTGCCAGCAGTCGGACAACTCCTTGGGGTAGCAATCAGCCCCAGCATTTT; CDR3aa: CASSRTTPWGSNQPQHF
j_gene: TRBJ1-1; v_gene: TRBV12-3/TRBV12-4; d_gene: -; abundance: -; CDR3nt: TGTGCCAGCAGTTTGACAGTACGTACTGAAGCTTTCTTT; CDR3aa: CASSLTVRTEAFF
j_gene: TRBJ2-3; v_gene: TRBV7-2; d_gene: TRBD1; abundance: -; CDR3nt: TGTGCCAGCCGAGGGGGCGGCACAGATACGCAGTATTTT; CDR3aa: CASRGGGTDTQYF
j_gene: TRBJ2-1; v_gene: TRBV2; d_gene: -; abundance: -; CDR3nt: TGTGCCAGCAGTGATTCACAGGGCACCTACAATGAGCAGTTCTTC; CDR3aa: CASSDSQGTYNEQFF
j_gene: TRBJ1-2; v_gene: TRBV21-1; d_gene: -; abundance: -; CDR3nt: TGTGCCGGAGAAATCGACAGAGATTATGGCTACACCTTC; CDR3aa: CAGEIDRDYGYTF
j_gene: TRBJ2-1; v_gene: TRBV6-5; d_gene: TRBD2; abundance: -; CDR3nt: TGTGCCAGCAGTTACTCAGGTCGGGAGGGCCTCTTCTTC; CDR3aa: CASSYSGREGLFF
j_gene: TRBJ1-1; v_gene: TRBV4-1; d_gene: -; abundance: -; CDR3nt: TGCGCCAGCAGCCAAGGACAGCTTGAAGCTTTCTTT; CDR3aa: CASSQGQLEAFF
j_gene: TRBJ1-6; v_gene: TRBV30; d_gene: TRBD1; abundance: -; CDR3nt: TGTGCCTGGAGTCGACAAACAGGGGAATCACCCCTCCACTTT; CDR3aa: CAWSRQTGESPLHF
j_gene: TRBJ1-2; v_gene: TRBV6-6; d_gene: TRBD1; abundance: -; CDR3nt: TGTGCCAGCAGTTCTACGACAGGGGAGGTTAGAGATGGCTACACCTTC; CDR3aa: CASSSTTGEVRDGYTF
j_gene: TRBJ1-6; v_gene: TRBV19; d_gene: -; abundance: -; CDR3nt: TGTGCCAGTAGTGTATCAAGAGATTCACCCCTCCACTTT; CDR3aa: CASSVSRDSPLHF
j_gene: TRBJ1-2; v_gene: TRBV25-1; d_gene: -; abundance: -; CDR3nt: TGTGCCAGCAGTGATTCCAGGGGTTTCGTCTATGGCTACACCTTC; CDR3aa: CASSDSRGFVYGYTF
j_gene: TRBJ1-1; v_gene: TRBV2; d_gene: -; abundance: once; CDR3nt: TGTGCCAGCAGGGGGGGTAGGACTGAAGCTTTCTTT; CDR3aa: CASRGGRTEAFF
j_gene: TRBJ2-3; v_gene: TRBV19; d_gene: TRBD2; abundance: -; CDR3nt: TGTGCCAGTAGTCGTACGGGGGGGGGCACAGATACGCAGTATTTT; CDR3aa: CASSRTGGGTDTQYF
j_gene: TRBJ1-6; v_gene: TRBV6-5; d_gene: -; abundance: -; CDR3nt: TGTGCCAGCAGTTTTACGGGAGTTCATACAAATTCACCCCTCCACTTT; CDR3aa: CASSFTGVHTNSPLHF
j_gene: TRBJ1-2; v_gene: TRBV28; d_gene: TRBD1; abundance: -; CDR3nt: TGTGCCAGCAGTACACCTCGACAGGGGGAAGTCTATGGCTACACCTTC; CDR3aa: CASSTPRQGEVYGYTF
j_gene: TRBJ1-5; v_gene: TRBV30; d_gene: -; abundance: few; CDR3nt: TGTGCCTGGAGTGTGAAGGACCGCAGGCCATCGCGACTATATCAGCCCCAGCATTTT; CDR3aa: CAWSVKDRRPSRLYQPQHF
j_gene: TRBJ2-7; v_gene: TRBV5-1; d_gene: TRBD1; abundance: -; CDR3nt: TGCGCCAGCAGCTGGGGCTCCGGGACAGACTACGAGCAGTACTTC; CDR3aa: CASSWGSGTDYEQYF
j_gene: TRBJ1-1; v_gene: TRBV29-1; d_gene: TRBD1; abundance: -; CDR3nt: TGCAGCGCTCAGACAGGGAAGAACACTGAAGCTTTCTTT; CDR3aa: CSAQTGKNTEAFF
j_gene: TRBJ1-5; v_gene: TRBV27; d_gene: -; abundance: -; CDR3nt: TGTGCCAGCAGTTTATCCCTCAATCAGCCCCAGCATTTT; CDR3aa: CASSLSLNQPQHF
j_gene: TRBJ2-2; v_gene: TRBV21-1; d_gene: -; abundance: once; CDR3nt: TGTGCCAGCAGCCACCAACTTTCTGGGCGGGAGTGCACCGGGGAGCTGTTTTTT; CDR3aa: CASSHQLSGRECTGELFF
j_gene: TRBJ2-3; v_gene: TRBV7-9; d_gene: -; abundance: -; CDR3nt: TGTGCCAGCAGCTTACAGGGTGCAGATACGCAGTATTTT; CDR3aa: CASSLQGADTQYF
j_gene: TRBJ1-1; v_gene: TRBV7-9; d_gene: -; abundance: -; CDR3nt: TGTGCCAGCAGCCCCCCCAGGAACACTGAAGCTTTCTTT; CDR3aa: CASSPPRNTEAFF
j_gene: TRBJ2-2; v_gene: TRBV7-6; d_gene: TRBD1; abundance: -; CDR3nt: TGTGCCAGCAGCTTAGAGGTCAGGGGGACCGGGGAGCTGTTTTTT; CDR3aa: CASSLEVRGTGELFF
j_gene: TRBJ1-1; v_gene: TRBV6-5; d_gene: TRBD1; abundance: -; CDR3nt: TGTGCCAGCAGTTCGGGACAGAAAGCCATGAACACTGAAGCTTTCTTT; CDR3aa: CASSSGQKAMNTEAFF
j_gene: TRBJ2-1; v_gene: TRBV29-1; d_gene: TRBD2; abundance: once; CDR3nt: TGCAGCCTCAGACTCCTAGCGGCACCCAATGAGCAGTTCTTC; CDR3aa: CSLRLLAAPNEQFF
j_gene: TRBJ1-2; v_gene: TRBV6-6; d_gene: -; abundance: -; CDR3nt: TGTGCCAGCAGTTACCGTACAGACATCGATGGCTACACCTTC; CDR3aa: CASSYRTDIDGYTF
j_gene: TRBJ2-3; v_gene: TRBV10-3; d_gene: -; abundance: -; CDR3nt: TGTGCCATCAGTGACAGGGTGGCAGATACGCAGTATTTT; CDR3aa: CAISDRVADTQYF
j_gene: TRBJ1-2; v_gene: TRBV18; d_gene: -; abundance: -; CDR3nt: TGTGCCAGCTCCCCCGCGGGCGGAGACGGGGCTAACTATGGCTACACCTTC; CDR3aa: CASSPAGGDGANYGYTF
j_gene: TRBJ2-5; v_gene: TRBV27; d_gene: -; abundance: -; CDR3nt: TGTGCCAGCAGTTCAACCGGGACTCCTTCTTACTTC; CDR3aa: CASSSTGTPSYF
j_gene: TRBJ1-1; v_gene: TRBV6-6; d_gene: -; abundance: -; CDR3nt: TGTGCCAGCAGTTACGAGGGGACACTTGAAGCTTTCTTT; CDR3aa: CASSYEGTLEAFF
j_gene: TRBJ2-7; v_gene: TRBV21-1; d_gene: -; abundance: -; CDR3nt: TGTGCCAGCAGCAAAGTGCGGGTTGACTACGAGCAGTACTTC; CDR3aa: CASSKVRVDYEQYF
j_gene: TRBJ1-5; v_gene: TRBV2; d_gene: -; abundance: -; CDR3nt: TGTGCCAGCAGACCCGACAGTAACAATCAGCCCCAGCATTTT; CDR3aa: CASRPDSNNQPQHF
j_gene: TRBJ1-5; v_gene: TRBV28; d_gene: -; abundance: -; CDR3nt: TGTGCCAGCTTAGCCAGCAATCAGCCCCAGCATTTT; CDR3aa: CASLASNQPQHF